The 15 T cell receptor beta chains in this list originate from one sample, sequenced in a study of CD4 T cells in relation to SARS-CoV-2 and coronaviruses. Sequencing was performed with immunoSEQ multiplex PCR; in TCRdb, only in-frame clones are kept and a portion is missing. The sample includes about 26,000 clones, roughly 66% of them seen just once. These receptors have no identified antigens. CD4+ T cells from unexposed donors were obtained before the COVID-19 pandemic (2011-2018). The cells were cultured for about ten days before CD4+ T cells were isolated. Sequencing input: CD4+ T cells from PBMCs, cultured in vitro. These receptors came from a human donor in good health.

The rearrangement uses TRBV5-4 and TRBJ2-3; TRBD2 agrees at 12 bases. Looked up from germline, CDR1 is SGHNT and CDR2 is YYREEE (reference sequence). J lost 5 bases, V lost 4 bases, and 2 bases had no gene match. The CDR3 is 14 residues long. The CDR3, as DNA: TGTGCCAGCAGCCTGGGACTAGCGGGAGATACGCAGTATTTT. Protein sequence: CASSLGLAGDTQYF. The complete variable domain, with remaining parts taken from reference TRBV5-4 and TRBJ2-3, reads ETGVTQSPTHLIKTRGQQVTLRCSSQSGHNTVSWYQQALGQGPQFIFQYYREEENGRGNFPPRFSGLQFPNYSSELNVNALELDDSALYLCASSLGLAGDTQYFGPGTRLTVL.

This clone was picked up a small number of times. The rearrangement uses TRBV7-9 and TRBJ1-3; possibly TRBD1 for D (5 bases). Looked up from germline, CDR1 is SEHNR and CDR2 is FQNEAQ (reference sequence). Trimming removed 3 bases from V and 3 bases from J, with 12 bases in between. The CDR3 runs to 15 residues. CDR3 sequence: CASSFQGNSGNTIYF. The CDR3, as DNA: TGTGCCAGCAGCTTCCAGGGAAATAGTGGAAACACCATATATTTT.

This clone was found once. The rearrangement joins TRBV19 to TRBJ2-7; TRBD2 might be the D (5 bases). Per the germline V gene, CDR1 is LNHDA and CDR2 is SQIVND (reference sequence). The V and J ends lost 5 bases and 0 bases respectively, with 14 bases between them. The CDR3 consists of 15 residues. CDR3 sequence reads: CASSAARGLSYEQYF. CDR3 DNA sequence: TGTGCCAGTAGTGCCGCCCGGGGTCTCTCCTACGAGCAGTACTTC.

This clone was counted a few times. The chain has TRBV27 and TRBJ1-2; 8 positions agree with TRBD1. V shed 6 bases and J 6 bases; nucleotides not matched to a gene: 9. CDR3 size: 14 residues. From germline, CDR1 is MNHEY and CDR2 SMNVEV (reference sequence). This CDR3 reads CASRDPGGHHGYTF. DNA of the CDR3: TGTGCCAGCAGAGACCCAGGGGGCCACCATGGCTACACCTTC.

V is TRBV5-1 and J is TRBJ2-3, with no clear D. This CDR3 comprises 16 residues. V was clipped by 1 base and J by 0 bases, with 12 bases between them. Germline CDR1 reads SGHRS; CDR2 reads YFSETQ. CDR3 sequence: CASSLIGLPSTDTQYF. The CDR3 DNA is TGCGCCAGCAGCTTGATAGGGCTCCCTAGCACAGATACGCAGTATTTT.

In its sample, this clone was seen a few times. The genes are TRBV4-1 and TRBJ2-2, with D possibly being TRBD1 or TRBD2 (5 bases each). The CDR3 has 14 amino acids. V was trimmed by 6 bases and J by 3 bases, leaving 11 bases between them. Germline CDR1 is MGHRA and CDR2 is YSYEKL. CDR3 in DNA: TGCGCCAGCAGTTCCCCGGGGCACACCGGGGAGCTGTTTTTT. It is translated as CASSSPGHTGELFF.

The chain links TRBV30 to TRBJ2-2; maybe TRBD2 (5 bases). Looked up from germline, CDR1 is GTSNPN and CDR2 is SVGIG (reference sequence). Trimming shortened V by 5 bases and J by 6 bases, and 10 bases separated the two germline ends. This CDR3 contains 12 residues. The chain's CDR3 is CAWGSVAGELFF. The CDR3 region has the DNA TGTGCCTGGGGTAGCGTTGCCGGGGAGCTGTTTTTT.

J is TRBJ1-4 and V is TRBV28, with D possibly being TRBD1 (6 bases). This CDR3 has 17 residues. Germline-derived CDR1 and CDR2 are MDHEN and SYDVKM. Deletions cut 6 bases from V and 11 bases from J, with 28 bases between. CDR3 in DNA: TGTGCCAGCAGCCAACTGACCCTCGGGACAAGAGGGCGGAAACTGTTTTTT. It yields the protein CASSQLTLGTRGRKLFF. Variable domain in full (rest from reference TRBV28 and TRBJ1-4): DVKVTQSSRYLVKRTGEKVFLECVQDMDHENMFWYRQDPGLGLRLIYFSYDVKMKEKGDIPEGYSVSREKKERFSLILESASTNQTSMYLCASSQLTLGTRGRKLFFGSGTQLSVL.

This rearrangement joins TRBV9 to TRBJ2-5; 7 bases align to TRBD2. CDR1 SGDLS and CDR2 YYNGEE come from the germline V gene. The CDR3 runs to 17 residues. The J segment lost 3 bases and the V segment lost 3 bases, leaving 14 bases of the junction unmatched. CDR3 region: CASSAGVGGPGEETQYF. The CDR3 DNA reads TGTGCCAGCAGCGCGGGGGTGGGAGGGCCGGGCGAAGAGACCCAGTACTTC. The full variable domain, its missing parts supplied by reference TRBV9 and TRBJ2-5, is DSGVTQTPKHLITATGQRVTLRCSPRSGDLSVYWYQQSLDQGLQFLIQYYNGEERAKGNILERFSAQQFPDLHSELNLSSLELGDSALYFCASSAGVGGPGEETQYFGPGTRLLVL.

The rearrangement uses TRBV24-1 and TRBJ2-7; D gene uncertain. This CDR3 is 17 amino acids long. Germline V CDR1 and CDR2: KGHDR, SFDVKD. Between the trimmed V and J ends, which lost 5 bases and 2 bases, there was a span of 21 bases. CDR3: CATSALEKTDVTYEQYF. CDR3 bases: TGTGCCACCAGTGCCCTGGAGAAGACCGACGTGACCTACGAGCAGTACTTC.

The table lists this clone with a few counts. V and J are TRBV19 and TRBJ1-1; 7 bases map to TRBD1. The CDR3 covers 15 residues. Trimming took 3 bases from V and 4 from J; bases not matched to a gene: 8. CDR1 LNHDA and CDR2 SQIVND come from the germline V gene (reference sequence). Written as DNA, the CDR3 is TGTGCCAGTAGTATGATGAACAGGGGCCGCACTGAAGCTTTCTTT. Translated, it gives CASSMMNRGRTEAFF.

The chain couples TRBV29-1 to TRBJ1-1; TRBD1 matches at 10 bases. The J segment lost 8 bases and the V segment lost 5 bases, leaving 8 bases of the junction unmatched. The CDR3 covers 13 residues. Per the germline V gene, CDR1 is SQVTM and CDR2 is ANQGSEA. CDR3 region: CSVHAGGQGEAFF. The CDR3 bases are TGCAGCGTTCACGCCGGGGGACAGGGGGAAGCTTTCTTT.

The chain employs TRBV11-2 and TRBJ2-2; D remains unclear. Per germline, CDR1 SGHAT and CDR2 FQNNGV. The CDR3 contains 13 residues. The V end was cut by 6 bases, the J end by 6 bases, with 11 bases between. The CDR3 loop reads CASSSVWAGELFF. Written as DNA, the CDR3 is TGTGCCAGCAGTTCGGTTTGGGCCGGGGAGCTGTTTTTT.

V usage is TRBV7-2 and J usage is TRBJ2-7; 7 bases agree with TRBD2. Trimming took 5 bases from V and 2 from J; bases not matched to a gene: 9. Germline V gene lookup returns CDR1 SGHTA and CDR2 FQGNSA. The CDR3 covers 15 residues. CDR3 sequence (DNA): TGTGCCAGCAGCCCAACTAGCGAGGGGCCCTACGAGCAGTACTTC. Protein sequence: CASSPTSEGPYEQYF.

The CDR3 region has the DNA TGCGCCAGCAGCCAAGATCTCTCCCGGGGGCACGATTACGAGCAGTACTTC. Its protein product is CASSQDLSRGHDYEQYF. The chain couples TRBV4-3 to TRBJ2-7; D tentatively reads TRBD1 or TRBD2 (6 bases each). Trimming removed 0 bases from V and 4 bases from J, with 19 bases in between. This CDR3 has 17 amino acids. CDR1 is LGHNA and CDR2 is YSLEER in the germline V gene.